The rows below give T cell receptor beta chains drawn from one sample of a study of beta chain features in type 1 diabetes. Sequencing was performed with immunoSEQ multiplex PCR; in TCRdb, only in-frame clones are kept and a portion is missing. The sample holds about 700,000 clones, around an eighth seen once. The sequencing sample was made of naive CD4+ T cells from blood. These receptors all come from a man between 18 and 35 years old with type 1 diabetes. Each CDR3 is given with its conserved first and last residue. A D gene is named only where the DNA matches it firmly. Size is omitted from some rows. Given values are once, few, many or a class for expanded clones.

v_gene	j_gene	abundance	d_gene	CDR3aa	CDR3nt
TRBV30	TRBJ1-2	few	-	CAWIGILWGNNYGYTF	TGTGCCTGGATTGGGATCCTTTGGGGAAATAACTATGGCTACACCTTC
TRBV2	TRBJ2-3	-	TRBD1	CASSVGGPLRDTQYF	TGTGCCAGCAGCGTAGGGGGCCCGCTACGAGATACGCAGTATTTT
TRBV9	TRBJ2-6	-	-	CASSPRPGANVLTF	TGTGCCAGCAGCCCCCGCCCCGGGGCCAACGTCCTGACTTTC
TRBV20-1	TRBJ1-4	-	-	CSASLNEKLFF	TGCAGTGCTAGCCTTAATGAAAAACTGTTTTTT
TRBV11-3	TRBJ2-7	-	-	CASSLVGDIAYEQYF	TGTGCCAGCAGCTTAGTTGGTGACATCGCCTACGAGCAGTACTTC
TRBV2	TRBJ2-1	-	-	CASRFTGGAYNEQFF	TGTGCCAGCAGATTTACAGGGGGGGCCTACAATGAGCAGTTCTTC
TRBV25-1	TRBJ1-6	few	TRBD1	CASSDRGDSPLHF	TGTGCCAGCTCGGACAGGGGTGATTCACCCCTCCACTTT
TRBV7-8	TRBJ2-3	-	TRBD2	CASSRAGLAVLDTQYF	TGTGCCAGCAGCCGAGCCGGACTAGCGGTCCTAGATACGCAGTATTTT
TRBV15	TRBJ1-3	once	-	CATSRDRSGQGRDTIYF	TGTGCCACCAGCAGAGATCGAAGCGGTCAGGGTCGGGACACCATATATTTT
TRBV6-5	TRBJ2-2	few	-	CASSYMWTANTGELFF	TGTGCCAGCAGTTACATGTGGACAGCGAACACCGGGGAGCTGTTTTTT
TRBV5-1	TRBJ1-5	few	-	CASSLAGYSNQPQHF	TGCGCCAGCAGCTTGGCAGGTTATAGCAATCAGCCCCAGCATTTT
TRBV4-1	TRBJ1-2	few	-	CASSQDQGNNYGYTF	TGCGCCAGCAGCCAAGATCAGGGGAACAACTATGGCTACACCTTC
TRBV6-5	TRBJ2-1	few	TRBD1	CASTKGDRTYNEQFF	TGTGCCAGCACCAAAGGGGACAGGACTTACAATGAGCAGTTCTTC